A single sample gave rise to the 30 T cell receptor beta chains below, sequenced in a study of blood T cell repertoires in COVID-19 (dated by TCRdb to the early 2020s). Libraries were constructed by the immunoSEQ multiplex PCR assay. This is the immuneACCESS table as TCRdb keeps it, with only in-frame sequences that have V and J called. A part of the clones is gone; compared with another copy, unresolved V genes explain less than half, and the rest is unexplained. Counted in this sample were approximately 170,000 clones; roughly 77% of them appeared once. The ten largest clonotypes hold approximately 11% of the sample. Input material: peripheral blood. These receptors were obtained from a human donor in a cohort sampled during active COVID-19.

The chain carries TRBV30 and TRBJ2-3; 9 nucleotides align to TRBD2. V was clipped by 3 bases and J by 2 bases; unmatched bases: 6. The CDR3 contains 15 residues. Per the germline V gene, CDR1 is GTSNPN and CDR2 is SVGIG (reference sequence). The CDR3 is CAWRGLAVVTDTQYF. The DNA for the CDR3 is TGTGCCTGGAGGGGACTAGCAGTGGTCACAGATACGCAGTATTTT.

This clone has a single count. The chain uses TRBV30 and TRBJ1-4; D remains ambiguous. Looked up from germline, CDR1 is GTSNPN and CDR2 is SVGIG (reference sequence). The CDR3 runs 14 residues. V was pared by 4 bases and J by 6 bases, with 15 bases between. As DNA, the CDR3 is TGTGCCTGGAATAGACGGACTGGGGATGAAAAACTGTTTTTT. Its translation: CAWNRRTGDEKLFF. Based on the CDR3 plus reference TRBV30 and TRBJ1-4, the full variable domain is SQTIHQWPATLVQPVGSPLSLECTVEGTSNPNLYWYRQAAGRGLQLLFYSVGIGQISSEVPQNLSASRPQDRQFILSSKKLLLSDSGFYLCAWNRRTGDEKLFFGSGTQLSVL.

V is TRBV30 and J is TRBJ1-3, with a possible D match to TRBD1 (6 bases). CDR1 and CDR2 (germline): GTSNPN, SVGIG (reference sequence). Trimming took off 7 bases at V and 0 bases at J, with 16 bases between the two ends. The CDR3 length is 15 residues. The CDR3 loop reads CALTGQGGSGNTIYF. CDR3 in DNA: TGTGCCTTGACGGGCCAAGGGGGCTCTGGAAACACCATATATTTT.

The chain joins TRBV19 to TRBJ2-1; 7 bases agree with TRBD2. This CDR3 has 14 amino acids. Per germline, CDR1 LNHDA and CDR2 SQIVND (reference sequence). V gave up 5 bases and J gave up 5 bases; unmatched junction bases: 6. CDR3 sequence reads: CASSPRTRNNEQFF. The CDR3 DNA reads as TGTGCCAGTAGTCCCCGGACTAGAAACAATGAGCAGTTCTTC. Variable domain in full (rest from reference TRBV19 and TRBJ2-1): DGGITQSPKYLFRKEGQNVTLSCEQNLNHDAMYWYRQDPGQGLRLIYYSQIVNDFQKGDIAEGYSVSREKKESFPLTVTSAQKNPTAFYLCASSPRTRNNEQFFGPGTRLTVL.

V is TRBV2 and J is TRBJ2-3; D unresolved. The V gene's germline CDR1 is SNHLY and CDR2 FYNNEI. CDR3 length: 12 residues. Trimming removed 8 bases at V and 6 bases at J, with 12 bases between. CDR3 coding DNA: TGTGCCAGCGAAGAACTCTCCGATACGCAGTATTTT. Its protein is CASEELSDTQYF.

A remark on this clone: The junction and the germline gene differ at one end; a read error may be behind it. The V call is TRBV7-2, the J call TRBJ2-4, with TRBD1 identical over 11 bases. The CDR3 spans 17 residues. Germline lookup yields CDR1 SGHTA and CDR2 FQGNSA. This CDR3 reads CASSLAGTGGSKNIQYF. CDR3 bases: TGTGCCAGCAGCCTAGCCGGGACAGGGGGTTCCAAAAACATTCAGTACTTC.

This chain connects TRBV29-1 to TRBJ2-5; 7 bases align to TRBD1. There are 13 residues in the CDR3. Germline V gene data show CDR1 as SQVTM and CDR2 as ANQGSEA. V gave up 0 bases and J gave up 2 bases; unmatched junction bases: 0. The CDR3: CSVEDRGQETQYF. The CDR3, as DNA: TGCAGCGTTGAAGACAGGGGGCAAGAGACCCAGTACTTC.

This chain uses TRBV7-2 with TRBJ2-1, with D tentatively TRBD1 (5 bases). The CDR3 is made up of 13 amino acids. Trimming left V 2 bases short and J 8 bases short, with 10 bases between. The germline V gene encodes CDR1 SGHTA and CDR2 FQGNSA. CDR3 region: CASSLPGNHEQFF. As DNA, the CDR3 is TGTGCCAGCAGCTTACCAGGGAACCATGAGCAGTTCTTC.

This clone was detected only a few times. This CDR3 is CAWTFLGGRTFF. CDR3 DNA: TGTGCCTGGACCTTTCTGGGGGGGAGGACTTTCTTT. This chain joins TRBV30 and TRBJ1-1; maybe TRBD1 (5 bases). CDR3 length: 12 amino acids. Germline lookup yields CDR1 GTSNPN and CDR2 SVGIG (reference sequence). V was trimmed by 4 bases and J by 12 bases, leaving 18 bases between them.

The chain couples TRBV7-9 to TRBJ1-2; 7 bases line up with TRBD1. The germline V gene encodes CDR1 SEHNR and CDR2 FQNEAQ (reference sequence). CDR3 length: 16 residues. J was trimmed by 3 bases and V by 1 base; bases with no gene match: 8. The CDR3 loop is CASSLGQGLQDYGYTF. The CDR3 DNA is TGTGCCAGCAGCTTAGGACAGGGTTTACAGGACTATGGCTACACCTTC.

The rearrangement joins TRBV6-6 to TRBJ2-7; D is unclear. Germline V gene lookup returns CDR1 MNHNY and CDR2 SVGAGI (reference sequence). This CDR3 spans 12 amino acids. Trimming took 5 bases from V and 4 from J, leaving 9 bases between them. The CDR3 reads CASSLNQYEQYF. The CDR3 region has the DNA TGTGCCAGCAGTCTTAACCAGTACGAGCAGTACTTC.

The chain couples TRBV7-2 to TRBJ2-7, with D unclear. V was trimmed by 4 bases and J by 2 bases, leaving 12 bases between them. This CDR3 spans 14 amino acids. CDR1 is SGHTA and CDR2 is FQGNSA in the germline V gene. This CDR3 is CASSWSTPTYEQYF. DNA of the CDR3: TGTGCCAGCAGCTGGTCGACTCCCACCTACGAGCAGTACTTC.

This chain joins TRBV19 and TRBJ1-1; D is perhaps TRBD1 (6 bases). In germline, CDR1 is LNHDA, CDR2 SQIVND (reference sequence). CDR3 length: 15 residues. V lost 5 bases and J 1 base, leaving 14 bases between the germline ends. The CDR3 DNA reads TGTGCCAGTAGTGGCGTAAGGGGGTCGAACACTGAAGCTTTCTTT. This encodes CASSGVRGSNTEAFF.

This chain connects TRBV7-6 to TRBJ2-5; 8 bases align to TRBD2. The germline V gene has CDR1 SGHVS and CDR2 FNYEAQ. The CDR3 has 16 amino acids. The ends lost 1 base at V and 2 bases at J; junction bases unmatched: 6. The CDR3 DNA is TGTGCCAGCAGCTTAGGGACTAGCAGGTTACAAGAGACCCAGTACTTC. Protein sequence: CASSLGTSRLQETQYF.

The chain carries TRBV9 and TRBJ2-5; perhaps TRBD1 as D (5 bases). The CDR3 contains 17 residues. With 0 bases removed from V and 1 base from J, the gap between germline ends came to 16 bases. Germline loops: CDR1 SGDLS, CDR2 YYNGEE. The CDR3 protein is CASSVDPLQGLQETQYF. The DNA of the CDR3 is TGTGCCAGCAGCGTAGATCCCTTGCAGGGCCTCCAAGAGACCCAGTACTTC.

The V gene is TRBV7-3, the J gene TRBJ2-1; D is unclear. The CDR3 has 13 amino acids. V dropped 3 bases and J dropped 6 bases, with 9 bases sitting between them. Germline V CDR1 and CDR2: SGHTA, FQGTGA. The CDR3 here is CASSFPGVNEQFF. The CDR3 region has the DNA TGTGCCAGCAGCTTCCCCGGAGTCAATGAGCAGTTCTTC.

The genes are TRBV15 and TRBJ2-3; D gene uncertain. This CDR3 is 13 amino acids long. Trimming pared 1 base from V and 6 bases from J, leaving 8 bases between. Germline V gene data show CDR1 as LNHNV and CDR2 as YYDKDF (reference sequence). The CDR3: CATSRVPRDTQYF. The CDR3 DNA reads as TGTGCCACCAGCAGAGTCCCGAGGGATACGCAGTATTTT. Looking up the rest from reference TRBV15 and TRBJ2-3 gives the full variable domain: DAMVIQNPRYQVTQFGKPVTLSCSQTLNHNVMYWYQQKSSQAPKLLFHYYDKDFNNEADTPDNFQSRRPNTSFCFLDIRSPGLGDTAMYLCATSRVPRDTQYFGPGTRLTVL.

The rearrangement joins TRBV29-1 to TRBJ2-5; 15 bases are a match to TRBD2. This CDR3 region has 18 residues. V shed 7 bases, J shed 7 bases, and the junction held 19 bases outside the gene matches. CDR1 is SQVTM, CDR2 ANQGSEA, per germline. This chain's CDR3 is CSAPQGLAGGRGSGTQYF. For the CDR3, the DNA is TGCAGCGCCCCCCAAGGACTAGCGGGAGGGAGGGGGTCAGGGACCCAGTACTTC.

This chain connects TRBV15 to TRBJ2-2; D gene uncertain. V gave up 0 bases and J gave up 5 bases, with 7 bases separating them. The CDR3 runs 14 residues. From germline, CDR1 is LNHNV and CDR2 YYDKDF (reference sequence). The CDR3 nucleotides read TGTGCCACCAGCAGAGACGAGAGGACCGGGGAGCTGTTTTTT. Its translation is CATSRDERTGELFF.

As DNA, the CDR3 is TGTGCCAGCAGCGATGGACAGATTGCTAACTATGGCTACACCTTC. Its translation is CASSDGQIANYGYTF. This rearrangement joins TRBV9 to TRBJ1-2, with D perhaps matching TRBD1 (6 bases). Germline loops: CDR1 SGDLS, CDR2 YYNGEE. Trimming stripped 3 bases from V and 0 bases from J, with 12 bases between. This CDR3 contains 15 residues.

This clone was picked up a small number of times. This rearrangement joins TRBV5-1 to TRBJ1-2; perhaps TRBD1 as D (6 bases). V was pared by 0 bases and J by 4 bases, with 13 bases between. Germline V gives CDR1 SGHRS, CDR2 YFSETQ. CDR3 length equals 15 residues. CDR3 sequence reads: CASSLAPEGGYGYTF. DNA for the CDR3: TGCGCCAGCAGCTTGGCGCCGGAAGGGGGCTATGGCTACACCTTC.

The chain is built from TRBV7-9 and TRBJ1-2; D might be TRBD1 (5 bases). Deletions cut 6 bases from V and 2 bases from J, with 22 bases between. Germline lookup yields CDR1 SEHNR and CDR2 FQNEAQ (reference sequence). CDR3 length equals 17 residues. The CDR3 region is CASRGVWEDSSNYGYTF. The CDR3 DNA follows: TGTGCCAGCAGAGGAGTATGGGAAGACAGTTCAAACTATGGCTACACCTTC.

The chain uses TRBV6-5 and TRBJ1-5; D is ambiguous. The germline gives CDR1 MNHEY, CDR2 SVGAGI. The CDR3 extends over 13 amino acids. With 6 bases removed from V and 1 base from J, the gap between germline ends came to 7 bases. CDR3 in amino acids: CASSPSSNQPQHF. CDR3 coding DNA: TGTGCCAGCAGCCCATCCAGCAATCAGCCCCAGCATTTT.

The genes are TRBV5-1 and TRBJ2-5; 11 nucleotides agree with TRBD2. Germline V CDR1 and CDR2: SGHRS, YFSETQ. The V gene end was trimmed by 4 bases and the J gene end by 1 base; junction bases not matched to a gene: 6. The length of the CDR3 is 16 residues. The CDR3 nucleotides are TGCGCCAGCAGCGAAGGGACTAGCGGCCTCCAAGAGACCCAGTACTTC. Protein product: CASSEGTSGLQETQYF. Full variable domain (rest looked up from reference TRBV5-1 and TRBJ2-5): KAGVTQTPRYLIKTRGQQVTLSCSPISGHRSVSWYQQTPGQGLQFLFEYFSETQRNKGNFPGRFSGRQFSNSRSEMNVSTLELGDSALYLCASSEGTSGLQETQYFGPGTRLLVL.

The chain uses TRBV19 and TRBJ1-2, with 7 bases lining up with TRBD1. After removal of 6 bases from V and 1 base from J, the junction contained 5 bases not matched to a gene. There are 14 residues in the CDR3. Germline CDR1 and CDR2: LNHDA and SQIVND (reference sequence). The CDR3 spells CASSGTDYNYGYTF. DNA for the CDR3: TGTGCCAGTAGCGGGACAGACTATAACTATGGCTACACCTTC. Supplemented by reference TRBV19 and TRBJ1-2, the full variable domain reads DGGITQSPKYLFRKEGQNVTLSCEQNLNHDAMYWYRQDPGQGLRLIYYSQIVNDFQKGDIAEGYSVSREKKESFPLTVTSAQKNPTAFYLCASSGTDYNYGYTFGSGTRLTVV.

The DNA for the CDR3 is TGTGCCAGCAGTGAGACAGGGCCCCTCGATGGCTACACCTTC. Amino acid sequence: CASSETGPLDGYTF. The V call is TRBV6-1, the J call TRBJ1-2, with TRBD1 identical over 7 bases. CDR1 MNHNS and CDR2 SASEGT come from the germline V gene. The V and J ends lost 3 bases and 6 bases, in that order; junction bases with no gene match: 7. This CDR3 has 14 residues.

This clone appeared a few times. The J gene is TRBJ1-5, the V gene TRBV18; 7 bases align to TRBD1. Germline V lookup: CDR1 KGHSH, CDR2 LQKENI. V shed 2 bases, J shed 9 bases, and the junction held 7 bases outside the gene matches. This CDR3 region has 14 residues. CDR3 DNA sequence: TGTGCCAGCTCACCAAGGACAGGCGGACCGCCCCAGCATTTT. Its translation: CASSPRTGGPPQHF. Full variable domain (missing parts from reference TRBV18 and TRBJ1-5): NAGVMQNPRHLVRRRGQEARLRCSPMKGHSHVYWYRQLPEEGLKFMVYLQKENIIDESGMPKERFSAEFPKEGPSILRIQQVVRGDSAAYFCASSPRTGGPPQHFGDGTRLSIL.

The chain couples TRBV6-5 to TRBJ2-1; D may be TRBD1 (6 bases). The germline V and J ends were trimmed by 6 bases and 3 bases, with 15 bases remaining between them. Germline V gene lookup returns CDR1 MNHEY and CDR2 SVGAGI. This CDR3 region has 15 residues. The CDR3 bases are TGTGCCAGCAGACCCAGGACAGTTAGCTACAATGAGCAGTTCTTC. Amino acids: CASRPRTVSYNEQFF.

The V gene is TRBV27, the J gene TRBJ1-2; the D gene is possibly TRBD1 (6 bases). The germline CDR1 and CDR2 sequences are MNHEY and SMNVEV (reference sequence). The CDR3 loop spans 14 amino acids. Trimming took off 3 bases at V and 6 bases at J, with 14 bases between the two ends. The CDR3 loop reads CASSFLGAGNGYTF. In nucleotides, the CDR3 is TGTGCCAGCAGTTTTCTGGGGGCTGGTAATGGCTACACCTTC.

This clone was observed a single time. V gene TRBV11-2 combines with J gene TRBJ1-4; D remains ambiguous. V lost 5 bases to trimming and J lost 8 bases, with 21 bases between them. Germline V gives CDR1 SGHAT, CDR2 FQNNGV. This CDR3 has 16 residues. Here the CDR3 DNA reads TGTGCCAGCAGCCCGAGGCCAGCCTCCATCGAGGAAAAACTGTTTTTT. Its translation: CASSPRPASIEEKLFF.